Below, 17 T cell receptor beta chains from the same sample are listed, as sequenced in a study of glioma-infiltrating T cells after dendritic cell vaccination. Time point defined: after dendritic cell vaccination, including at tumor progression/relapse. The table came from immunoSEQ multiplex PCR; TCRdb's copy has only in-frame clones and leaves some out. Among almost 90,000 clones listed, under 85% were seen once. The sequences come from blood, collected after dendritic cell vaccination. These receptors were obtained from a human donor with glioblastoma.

The CDR3: CASSVTSGASNEQFF. CDR3 coding DNA: TGTGCCAGCAGTGTGACTAGCGGGGCATCCAATGAGCAGTTCTTC. The chain joins TRBV6-1 to TRBJ2-1; 11 bases match TRBD2. Per the germline V gene, CDR1 is MNHNS and CDR2 is SASEGT. The trim removed 4 bases at V and 6 bases at J, leaving 5 bases unmatched. CDR3 length: 15 residues.

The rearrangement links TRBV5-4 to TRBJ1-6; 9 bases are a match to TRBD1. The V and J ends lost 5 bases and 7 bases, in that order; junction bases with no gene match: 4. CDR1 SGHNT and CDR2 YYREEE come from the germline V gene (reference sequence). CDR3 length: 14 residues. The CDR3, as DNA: TGTGCCAGCAGGGACAGGGGAGGGAATTCACCCCTCCACTTT. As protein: CASRDRGGNSPLHF. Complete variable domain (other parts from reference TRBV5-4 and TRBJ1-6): ETGVTQSPTHLIKTRGQQVTLRCSSQSGHNTVSWYQQALGQGPQFIFQYYREEENGRGNFPPRFSGLQFPNYSSELNVNALELDDSALYLCASRDRGGNSPLHFGNGTRLTVT.

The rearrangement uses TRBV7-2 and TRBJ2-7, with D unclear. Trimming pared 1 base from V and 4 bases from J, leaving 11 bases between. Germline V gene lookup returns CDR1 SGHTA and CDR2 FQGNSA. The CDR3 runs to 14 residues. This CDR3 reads CASSLGTDGYEQYF. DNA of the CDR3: TGTGCCAGCAGCTTAGGAACAGACGGTTACGAGCAGTACTTC.

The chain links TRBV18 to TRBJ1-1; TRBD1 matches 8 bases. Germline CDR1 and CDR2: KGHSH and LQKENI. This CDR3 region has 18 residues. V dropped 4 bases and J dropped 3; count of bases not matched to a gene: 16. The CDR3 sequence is CASSRTTTGVGGDTEAFF. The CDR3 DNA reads TGTGCCAGCTCACGCACGACGACAGGGGTGGGGGGCGACACTGAAGCTTTCTTT.

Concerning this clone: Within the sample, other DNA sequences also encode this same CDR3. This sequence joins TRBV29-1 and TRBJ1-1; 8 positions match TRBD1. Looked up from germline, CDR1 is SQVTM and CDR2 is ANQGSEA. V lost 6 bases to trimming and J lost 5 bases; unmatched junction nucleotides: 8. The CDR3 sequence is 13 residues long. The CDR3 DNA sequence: TGCAGCGTCGGACAGGGCAAGGGGACTGAAGCTTTCTTT. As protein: CSVGQGKGTEAFF.

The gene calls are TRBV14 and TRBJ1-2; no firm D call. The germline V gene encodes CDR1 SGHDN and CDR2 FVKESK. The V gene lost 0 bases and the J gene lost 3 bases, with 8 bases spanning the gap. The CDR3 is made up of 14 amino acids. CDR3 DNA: TGTGCCAGCAGCCAAGAAAGAGGTTACTATGGCTACACCTTC. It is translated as CASSQERGYYGYTF.

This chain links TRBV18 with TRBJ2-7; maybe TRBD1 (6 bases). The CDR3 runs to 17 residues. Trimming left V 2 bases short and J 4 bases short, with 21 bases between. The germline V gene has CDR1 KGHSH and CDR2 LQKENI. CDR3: CASSPRMGAEGFYEQYF. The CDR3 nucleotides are TGTGCCAGCTCACCAAGGATGGGGGCCGAGGGGTTTTACGAGCAGTACTTC.

CDR3 coding DNA: TGTGCCGGGGAGGAACGGAGGTCGTTCCGGCGCAGCTCTGGGGCCAACGTCCTGACTTTC. Translating gives CAGEERRSFRRSSGANVLTF. The chain uses TRBV30 and TRBJ2-6; D is perhaps TRBD2 (6 bases). Germline assignment: CDR1 GTSNPN and CDR2 SVGIG (reference sequence). The CDR3 extends over 20 amino acids. The V end was cut by 8 bases, the J end by 0 bases, with 29 bases between.

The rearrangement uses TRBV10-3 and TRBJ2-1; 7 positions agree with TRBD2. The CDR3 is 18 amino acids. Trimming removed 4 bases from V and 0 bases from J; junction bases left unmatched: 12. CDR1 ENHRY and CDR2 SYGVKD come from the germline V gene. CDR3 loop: CAISVGVLRGSSYNEQFF. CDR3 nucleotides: TGTGCCATCAGTGTAGGTGTACTGCGGGGGAGCTCCTACAATGAGCAGTTCTTC.

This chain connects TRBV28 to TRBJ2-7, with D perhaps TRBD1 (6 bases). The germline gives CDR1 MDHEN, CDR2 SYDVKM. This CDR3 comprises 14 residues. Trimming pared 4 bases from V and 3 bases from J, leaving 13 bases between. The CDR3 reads CASSSAQQGYEQYF. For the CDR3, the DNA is TGTGCCAGCAGTTCCGCCCAACAGGGCTACGAGCAGTACTTC. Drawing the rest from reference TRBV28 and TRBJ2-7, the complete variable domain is DVKVTQSSRYLVKRTGEKVFLECVQDMDHENMFWYRQDPGLGLRLIYFSYDVKMKEKGDIPEGYSVSREKKERFSLILESASTNQTSMYLCASSSAQQGYEQYFGPGTRLTVT.

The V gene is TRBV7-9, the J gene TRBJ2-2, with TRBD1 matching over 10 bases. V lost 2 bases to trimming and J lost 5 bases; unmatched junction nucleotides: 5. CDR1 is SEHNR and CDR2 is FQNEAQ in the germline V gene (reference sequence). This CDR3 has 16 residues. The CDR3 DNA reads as TGTGCCAGCAGCTTATTCGGGACAGGGGAAACCGGGGAGCTGTTTTTT. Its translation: CASSLFGTGETGELFF.

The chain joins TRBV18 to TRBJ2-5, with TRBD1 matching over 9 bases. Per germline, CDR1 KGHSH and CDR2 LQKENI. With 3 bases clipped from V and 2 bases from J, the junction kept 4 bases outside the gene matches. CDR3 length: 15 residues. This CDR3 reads CASSPGTGLQETQYF. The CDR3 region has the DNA TGTGCCAGCTCACCCGGGACAGGGTTGCAAGAGACCCAGTACTTC.

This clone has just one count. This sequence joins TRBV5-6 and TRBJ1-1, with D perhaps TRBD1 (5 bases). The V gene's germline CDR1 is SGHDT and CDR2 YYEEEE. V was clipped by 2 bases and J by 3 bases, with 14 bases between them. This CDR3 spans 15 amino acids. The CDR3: CASSFSGVSDTEAFF. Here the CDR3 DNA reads TGTGCCAGCAGCTTCTCGGGGGTCTCGGACACTGAAGCTTTCTTT. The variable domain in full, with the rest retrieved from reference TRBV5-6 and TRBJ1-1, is DAGVTQSPTHLIKTRGQQVTLRCSPKSGHDTVSWYQQALGQGPQFIFQYYEEEERQRGNFPDRFSGHQFPNYSSELNVNALLLGDSALYLCASSFSGVSDTEAFFGQGTRLTVV.

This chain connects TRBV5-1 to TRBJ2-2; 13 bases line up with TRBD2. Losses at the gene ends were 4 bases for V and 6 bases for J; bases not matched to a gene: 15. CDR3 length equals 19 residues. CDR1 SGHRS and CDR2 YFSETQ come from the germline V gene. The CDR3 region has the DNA TGCGCCAGCAGCCCCACTAGCGGGGGGGCCGAAGGTTCATCCGGGGAGCTGTTTTTT. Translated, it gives CASSPTSGGAEGSSGELFF.

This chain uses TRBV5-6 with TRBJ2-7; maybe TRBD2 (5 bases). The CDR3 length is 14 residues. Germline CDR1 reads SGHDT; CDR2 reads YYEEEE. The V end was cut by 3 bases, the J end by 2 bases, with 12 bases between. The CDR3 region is CASSYPGEAYEQYF. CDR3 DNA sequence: TGTGCCAGCAGCTATCCCGGGGAAGCCTACGAGCAGTACTTC.

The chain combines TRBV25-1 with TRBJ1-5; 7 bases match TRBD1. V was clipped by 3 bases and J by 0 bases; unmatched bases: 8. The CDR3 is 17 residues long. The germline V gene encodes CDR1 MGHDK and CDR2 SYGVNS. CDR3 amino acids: CASSEHTGTDSNQPQHF. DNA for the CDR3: TGTGCCAGCAGTGAGCACACCGGGACAGATAGCAATCAGCCCCAGCATTTT.

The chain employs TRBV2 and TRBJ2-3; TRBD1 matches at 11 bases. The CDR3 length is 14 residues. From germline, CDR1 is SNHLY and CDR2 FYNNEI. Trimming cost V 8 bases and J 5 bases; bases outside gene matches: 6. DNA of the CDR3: TGTGCCAGCCAAGGACAGGGGGCAGTAGATACGCAGTATTTT. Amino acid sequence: CASQGQGAVDTQYF.